Below are 27 T cell receptor beta chains sequenced from a single sample in a study of T cells in localized non-small cell lung cancer. Some clones are missing from TCRdb's copy, which holds only in-frame ones; the method was immunoSEQ multiplex PCR. Among approximately 34,000 clones listed, 93% were seen once. Sequences were derived from peripheral blood, sampled before any cancer treatment. The receptors here all came from a female donor older than 55 with stage I lung adenocarcinoma.

The rearrangement uses TRBV4-3 and TRBJ2-5; D might be TRBD2 (6 bases). Trimming pared 1 base from V and 2 bases from J, leaving 11 bases between. Germline V gene lookup returns CDR1 LGHNA and CDR2 YSLEER. The CDR3 runs 15 residues. DNA of the CDR3: TGCGCCAGCAGCCAAGGGTGGCGGGGACAAGAGACCCAGTACTTC. Its protein product is CASSQGWRGQETQYF.

V gene TRBV5-1 combines with J gene TRBJ2-5, with a possible D match to TRBD2 (7 bases). The CDR3 spans 15 residues. Germline-derived CDR1 and CDR2 are SGHRS and YFSETQ. V dropped 0 bases and J dropped 4 bases, with 13 bases sitting between them. CDR3 in amino acids: CASSLARGGGETQYF. In nucleotides, the CDR3 is TGCGCCAGCAGCTTGGCCAGGGGAGGGGGAGAGACCCAGTACTTC.

The V call is TRBV5-1, the J call TRBJ2-1; D call uncertain. CDR1 and CDR2 from the germline V gene are SGHRS and YFSETQ. Trimming shortened V by 0 bases and J by 4 bases, and 8 bases separated the two germline ends. The CDR3 has 14 amino acids. This CDR3 is CASSLDLLYNEQFF. CDR3 DNA: TGCGCCAGCAGCTTGGACCTCTTATACAATGAGCAGTTCTTC.

The V call is TRBV19, the J call TRBJ2-1, with D possibly matching TRBD2 (5 bases). The V end was cut by 1 base, the J end by 3 bases, with 10 bases between. This CDR3 is 15 amino acids long. Germline values: CDR1 LNHDA, CDR2 SQIVND (reference sequence). CDR3 sequence (DNA): TGTGCCAGTAGTATAGGCCGGGGAAACTACAATGAGCAGTTCTTC. Its translation is CASSIGRGNYNEQFF.

This chain connects TRBV27 to TRBJ1-5, with 7 bases identical to TRBD1. Unmatched junction bases numbered 4, after V lost 4 bases and J lost 4 bases. The CDR3 covers 14 residues. Germline V lookup: CDR1 MNHEY, CDR2 SMNVEV (reference sequence). In DNA, the CDR3 is TGTGCCAGCAGTTCCATACAGGGGAATCAGCCCCAGCATTTT. Its protein is CASSSIQGNQPQHF.

The V and J genes are TRBV6-1 and TRBJ2-5; D call uncertain. This CDR3 is 14 amino acids long. CDR1 and CDR2 from the germline V gene are MNHNS and SASEGT. Trimming took 2 bases from V and 4 from J, leaving 11 bases between them. The CDR3 reads CASSETYARETQYF. As DNA, the CDR3 is TGTGCCAGCAGTGAAACGTACGCACGAGAGACCCAGTACTTC.

This clone came up once. V usage is TRBV6-5 and J usage is TRBJ1-3; a possible D gene is TRBD1 (5 bases). V dropped 7 bases and J dropped 7 bases, with 14 bases sitting between them. This CDR3 spans 13 amino acids. Germline values: CDR1 MNHEY, CDR2 SVGAGI. The CDR3 protein is CASTTAGRNTIYF. Here the CDR3 DNA reads TGTGCCAGCACCACCGCGGGGCGGAACACCATATATTTT.

This clone has a handful of counts. This chain links TRBV11-3 with TRBJ2-6; TRBD2 matches at 14 bases. Unmatched junction bases numbered 6, after V lost 5 bases and J lost 3 bases. Germline V gene sequence: CDR1 SGHNT, CDR2 YENEEA. The CDR3 has 18 amino acids. The CDR3 region has the DNA TGTGCCAGCAGCCCAGGGACTAGCGGGAGTTATGGGGCCAACGTCCTGACTTTC. Translating it yields CASSPGTSGSYGANVLTF.

The gene calls are TRBV4-1 and TRBJ2-6, with D tentatively TRBD1 (6 bases). CDR3 length: 20 amino acids. Germline V gives CDR1 MGHRA, CDR2 YSYEKL. Between the trimmed V and J ends, which lost 0 bases and 3 bases, there was a span of 21 bases. CDR3 region: CASSQESPDRSLGGANVLTF. Written as DNA, the CDR3 is TGCGCCAGCAGCCAAGAGAGCCCAGACAGGTCCTTAGGTGGGGCCAACGTCCTGACTTTC.

The V and J genes are TRBV7-3 and TRBJ2-3; D ambiguous. The V gene's germline CDR1 is SGHTA and CDR2 FQGTGA. V was cut by 0 bases and J by 2 bases, with 6 bases left in between. This CDR3 has 14 residues. CDR3 DNA: TGTGCCAGCAGCTTAACTCGCACCACAGATACGCAGTATTTT. Its translation is CASSLTRTTDTQYF.

The chain is built from TRBV2 and TRBJ2-1, with TRBD1 identical over 11 bases. The CDR3 is 13 residues long. V gave up 7 bases and J gave up 6 bases; unmatched junction bases: 2. CDR1 is SNHLY, CDR2 FYNNEI, per germline. The CDR3 region is CASTGQGVNEQFF. The CDR3 region has the DNA TGTGCCAGCACGGGACAGGGGGTCAATGAGCAGTTCTTC.

The chain uses TRBV7-6 and TRBJ2-5; D is ambiguous. Germline lookup yields CDR1 SGHVS and CDR2 FNYEAQ. V lost 5 bases to trimming and J lost 2 bases, with 9 bases between them. This CDR3 is built from 13 residues. The CDR3 sequence: CASSQGRQETQYF. CDR3 DNA: TGTGCCAGCAGCCAAGGACGGCAAGAGACCCAGTACTTC. Looking up the rest from reference TRBV7-6 and TRBJ2-5 gives the full variable domain: GAGVSQSPRYKVTKRGQDVALRCDPISGHVSLYWYRQALGQGPEFLTYFNYEAQQDKSGLPNDRFSAERPEGSISTLTIQRTEQRDSAMYRCASSQGRQETQYFGPGTRLLVL.

This clone was observed once. The chain links TRBV4-3 to TRBJ2-6; 13 bases line up with TRBD2. From germline, CDR1 is LGHNA and CDR2 YSLEER. The CDR3 is 18 amino acids. J gave up 4 bases and V 3 bases, and 6 bases lay outside the gene matches. The CDR3 bases are TGCGCCAGCAGCCAGGGGACTAGCGGGGCGCAGGGGGCCAACGTCCTGACTTTC. This encodes CASSQGTSGAQGANVLTF.

V gene TRBV5-6 combines with J gene TRBJ2-6, with D tentatively TRBD2 (5 bases). The CDR3 loop spans 18 amino acids. Germline CDR1 SGHDT, CDR2 YYEEEE. Trimming shortened V by 0 bases and J by 0 bases, and 13 bases separated the two germline ends. This chain's CDR3 is CASSLGEGYVSGANVLTF. The DNA of the CDR3 is TGTGCCAGCAGCTTGGGAGAGGGTTATGTCTCTGGGGCCAACGTCCTGACTTTC. The whole variable domain, remainder taken from reference TRBV5-6 and TRBJ2-6, is DAGVTQSPTHLIKTRGQQVTLRCSPKSGHDTVSWYQQALGQGPQFIFQYYEEEERQRGNFPDRFSGHQFPNYSSELNVNALLLGDSALYLCASSLGEGYVSGANVLTFGAGSRLTVL.

The chain uses TRBV18 and TRBJ1-2; D is uncertain. The length of the CDR3 is 14 residues. V lost 3 bases to trimming and J lost 3 bases, with 11 bases between them. Germline values: CDR1 KGHSH, CDR2 LQKENI. The CDR3 nucleotides read TGTGCCAGCTCACCTGCGGGGAGGGACTATGGCTACACCTTC. Translation: CASSPAGRDYGYTF. The full variable domain, with the rest looked up from reference TRBV18 and TRBJ1-2, is NAGVMQNPRHLVRRRGQEARLRCSPMKGHSHVYWYRQLPEEGLKFMVYLQKENIIDESGMPKERFSAEFPKEGPSILRIQQVVRGDSAAYFCASSPAGRDYGYTFGSGTRLTVV.

This chain links TRBV7-2 with TRBJ1-5; D unresolved. V was shortened by 7 bases and J by 5 bases, with 18 bases between the two germline ends. The CDR3 is 15 residues long. The germline gives CDR1 SGHTA, CDR2 FQGNSA. DNA for the CDR3: TGTGCCAGCACCGTGGGAGGGTCCCGCCATCAGCCCCAGCATTTT. Amino acids: CASTVGGSRHQPQHF.

This chain links TRBV5-6 with TRBJ2-2, with D possibly matching TRBD1 (6 bases). Trimming removed 5 bases at V and 8 bases at J, with 13 bases between. The CDR3 is made up of 13 amino acids. Germline V CDR1 and CDR2: SGHDT, YYEEEE. DNA for the CDR3: TGTGCCAGCAGTTCGGACAGCAAAGGGGAGCTGTTTTTT. The encoded protein is CASSSDSKGELFF.

The chain has TRBV4-3 and TRBJ2-2; D remains ambiguous. The CDR3 totals 15 residues. Germline V CDR1 and CDR2: LGHNA, YSLEER. Trimming took 1 base from V and 1 from J, leaving 7 bases between them. CDR3 protein: CASSQVSRNTGELFF. CDR3 sequence (DNA): TGCGCCAGCAGCCAAGTTAGCAGGAACACCGGGGAGCTGTTTTTT.

V is TRBV6-6 and J is TRBJ2-4; 10 bases align to TRBD2. V lost 2 bases to trimming and J lost 12 bases; unmatched junction nucleotides: 1. Germline V gives CDR1 MNHNY, CDR2 SVGAGI (reference sequence). The CDR3 has 12 residues. The CDR3 loop reads CASSYGLADQYF. The CDR3 bases are TGTGCCAGCAGTTACGGACTAGCGGATCAGTACTTC.

V usage is TRBV19 and J usage is TRBJ2-2, with D maybe TRBD1 (6 bases). The CDR3 length is 16 residues. The germline V and J ends were trimmed by 10 bases and 3 bases, with 21 bases remaining between them. The germline V gene has CDR1 LNHDA and CDR2 SQIVND (reference sequence). The CDR3: CATPAHQGLDTGELFF. DNA for the CDR3: TGTGCCACCCCGGCGCACCAGGGGCTCGACACCGGGGAGCTGTTTTTT.

This rearrangement joins TRBV9 to TRBJ1-2, with 7 bases matching TRBD1. This CDR3 spans 14 amino acids. CDR1 and CDR2 (germline): SGDLS, YYNGEE. The V and J ends lost 1 base and 4 bases, in that order; junction bases with no gene match: 4. The CDR3 DNA is TGTGCCAGCAGCGTAATGGCAGGGGGCTATGGCTACACCTTC. Protein sequence: CASSVMAGGYGYTF.

The CDR3 is CASSIDGTGVINQPQHF. The CDR3 nucleotides read TGTGCCAGTAGTATAGATGGGACAGGGGTGATCAATCAGCCCCAGCATTTT. The chain couples TRBV19 to TRBJ1-5; 10 nucleotides line up with TRBD1. Germline V gene data show CDR1 as LNHDA and CDR2 as SQIVND (reference sequence). The CDR3 is 17 residues long. The junction had 5 bases not matched to a gene; V was cut back by 0 bases and J by 3 bases.

With respect to this clone: One end of the junction does not line up with germline, which may come from a read error. The rearrangement joins TRBV5-1 to TRBJ2-6; the match to TRBD2 covers 7 bases. The CDR3 runs 19 residues. The germline CDR1 and CDR2 sequences are SGHRS and YFSETQ. The CDR3 DNA sequence: TGCGCCCGCAGCCGTGGGCGGAGGACTGGGGGGGCTGGGGCCAACGTCCTGACTTTC. This codes for CARSRGRRTGGAGANVLTF.

This clone was seen a few times. The chain has TRBV30 and TRBJ1-2, with D unclear. In germline, CDR1 is GTSNPN, CDR2 SVGIG (reference sequence). V lost 0 bases to trimming and J lost 5 bases, with 4 bases between them. CDR3 length equals 11 residues. Written as DNA, the CDR3 is TGTGCCTGGAGTGTCAGTTATGGCTACACCTTC. Encoded protein: CAWSVSYGYTF.

This chain links TRBV19 with TRBJ1-2; D gene ambiguous. The CDR3 covers 14 residues. Germline CDR1 reads LNHDA; CDR2 reads SQIVND (reference sequence). Trimming removed 3 bases from V and 4 bases from J, with 12 bases in between. The CDR3 sequence: CASSISASRYGYTF. The CDR3 DNA follows: TGTGCCAGTAGTATTTCGGCTTCTCGCTATGGCTACACCTTC.

Written as DNA, the CDR3 is TGTGCCAGCAGTTTGGGGGGGCCTCAGCCCCAGCATTTT. This sequence encodes CASSLGGPQPQHF. The chain employs TRBV28 and TRBJ1-5; D may be TRBD1 (6 bases). CDR3 length: 13 amino acids. V lost 3 bases and J lost 6, with 9 bases in between. Germline V CDR1 and CDR2: MDHEN, SYDVKM.

The chain carries TRBV6-5 and TRBJ1-1; 10 bases agree with TRBD1. This CDR3 is 16 amino acids long. CDR1 and CDR2 (germline): MNHEY, SVGAGI. V gave up 0 bases and J gave up 4 bases; unmatched junction bases: 5. CDR3 amino acids: CASSYSKGQGLTEAFF. DNA for the CDR3: TGTGCCAGCAGTTACTCGAAGGGACAGGGGCTCACTGAAGCTTTCTTT.